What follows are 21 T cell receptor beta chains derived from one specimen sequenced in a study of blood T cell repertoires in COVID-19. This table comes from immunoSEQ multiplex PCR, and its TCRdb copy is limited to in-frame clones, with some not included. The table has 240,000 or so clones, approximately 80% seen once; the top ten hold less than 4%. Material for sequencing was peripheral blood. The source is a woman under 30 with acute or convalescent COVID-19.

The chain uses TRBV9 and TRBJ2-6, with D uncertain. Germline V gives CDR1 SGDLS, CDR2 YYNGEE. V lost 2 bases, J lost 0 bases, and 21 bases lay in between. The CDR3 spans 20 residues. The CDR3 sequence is CASSVLSIIPWSSGANVLTF. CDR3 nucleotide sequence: TGTGCCAGCAGCGTCCTCTCTATAATACCATGGAGCTCTGGGGCCAACGTCCTGACTTTC.

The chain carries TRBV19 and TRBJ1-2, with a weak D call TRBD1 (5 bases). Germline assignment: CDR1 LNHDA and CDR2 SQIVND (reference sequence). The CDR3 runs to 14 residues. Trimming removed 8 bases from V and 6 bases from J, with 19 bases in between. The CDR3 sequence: CASCYGAGFHGYTF. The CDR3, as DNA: TGTGCCAGTTGCTATGGGGCAGGGTTCCATGGCTACACCTTC.

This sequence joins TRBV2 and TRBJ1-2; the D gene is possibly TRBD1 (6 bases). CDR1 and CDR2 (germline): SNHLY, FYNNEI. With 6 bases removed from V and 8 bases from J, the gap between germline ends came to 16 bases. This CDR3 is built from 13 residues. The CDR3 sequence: CASRGTGLQGYTF. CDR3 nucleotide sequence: TGTGCCAGCAGAGGAACAGGGCTACAGGGCTACACCTTC.

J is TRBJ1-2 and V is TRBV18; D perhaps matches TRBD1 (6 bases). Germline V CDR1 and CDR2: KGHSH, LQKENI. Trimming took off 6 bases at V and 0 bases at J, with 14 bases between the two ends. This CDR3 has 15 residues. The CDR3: CASSVETGSNYGYTF. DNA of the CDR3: TGTGCCAGCTCGGTCGAGACAGGCTCTAACTATGGCTACACCTTC.

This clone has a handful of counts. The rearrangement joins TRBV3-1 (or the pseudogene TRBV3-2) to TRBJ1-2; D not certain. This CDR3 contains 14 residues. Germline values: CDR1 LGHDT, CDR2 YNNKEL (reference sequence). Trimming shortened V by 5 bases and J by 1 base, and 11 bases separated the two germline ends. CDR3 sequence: CASSYKGVNYGYTF. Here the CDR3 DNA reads TGTGCCAGCAGCTACAAGGGAGTTAACTATGGCTACACCTTC.

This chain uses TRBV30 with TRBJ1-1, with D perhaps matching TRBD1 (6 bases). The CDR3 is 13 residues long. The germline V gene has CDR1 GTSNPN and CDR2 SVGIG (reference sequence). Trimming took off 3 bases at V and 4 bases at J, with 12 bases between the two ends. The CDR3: CAWRPPGATEAFF. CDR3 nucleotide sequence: TGTGCCTGGAGGCCCCCAGGGGCCACTGAAGCTTTCTTT.

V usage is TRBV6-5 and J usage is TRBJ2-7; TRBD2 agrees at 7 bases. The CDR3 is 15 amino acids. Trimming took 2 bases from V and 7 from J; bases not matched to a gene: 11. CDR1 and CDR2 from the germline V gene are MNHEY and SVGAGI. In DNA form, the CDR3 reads TGTGCCAGCAGTTACAAGTCCGCGGGAGTTCTGGAGCAGTACTTC. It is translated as CASSYKSAGVLEQYF.

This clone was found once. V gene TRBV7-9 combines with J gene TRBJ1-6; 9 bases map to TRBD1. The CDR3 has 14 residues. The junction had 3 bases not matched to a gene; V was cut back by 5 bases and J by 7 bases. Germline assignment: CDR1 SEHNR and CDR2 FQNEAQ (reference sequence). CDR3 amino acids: CASSTDRGNSPLHF. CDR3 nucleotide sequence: TGTGCCAGCAGCACGGACAGGGGCAATTCACCCCTCCACTTT.

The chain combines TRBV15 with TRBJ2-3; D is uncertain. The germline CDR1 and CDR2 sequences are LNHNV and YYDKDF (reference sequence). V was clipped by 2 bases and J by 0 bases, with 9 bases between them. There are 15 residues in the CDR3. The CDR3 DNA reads TGTGCCACCAGCAGACGCCTAGGTAGCACAGATACGCAGTATTTT. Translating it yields CATSRRLGSTDTQYF. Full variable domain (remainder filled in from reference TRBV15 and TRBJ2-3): DAMVIQNPRYQVTQFGKPVTLSCSQTLNHNVMYWYQQKSSQAPKLLFHYYDKDFNNEADTPDNFQSRRPNTSFCFLDIRSPGLGDTAMYLCATSRRLGSTDTQYFGPGTRLTVL.

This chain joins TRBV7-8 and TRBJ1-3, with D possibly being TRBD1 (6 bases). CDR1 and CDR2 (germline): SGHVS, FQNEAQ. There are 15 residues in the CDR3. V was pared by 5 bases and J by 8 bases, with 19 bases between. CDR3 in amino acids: CASSDPWDTLDTIYF. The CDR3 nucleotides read TGTGCCAGCAGCGACCCCTGGGACACCTTGGACACCATATATTTT.

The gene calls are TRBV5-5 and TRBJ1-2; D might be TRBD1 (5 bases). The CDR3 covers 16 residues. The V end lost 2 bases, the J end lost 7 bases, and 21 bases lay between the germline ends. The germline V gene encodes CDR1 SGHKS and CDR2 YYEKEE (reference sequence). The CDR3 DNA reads TGTGCCAGCAGCTTTATCGCTCAAAGGGCCGGGGGTGGCTACACCTTC. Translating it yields CASSFIAQRAGGGYTF.

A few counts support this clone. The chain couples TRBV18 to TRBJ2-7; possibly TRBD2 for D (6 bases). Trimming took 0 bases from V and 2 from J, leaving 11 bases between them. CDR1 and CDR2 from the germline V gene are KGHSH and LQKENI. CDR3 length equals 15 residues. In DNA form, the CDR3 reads TGTGCCAGCTCACCACCGAGACGGGAGCCCTACGAGCAGTACTTC. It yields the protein CASSPPRREPYEQYF.

CDR3 residues: CASSHFSDTGELFF. In DNA form, the CDR3 reads TGCGCCAGCAGCCATTTCAGCGACACCGGGGAGCTGTTTTTT. The J gene is TRBJ2-2, the V gene TRBV5-1; D gene unclear. Germline CDR1 is SGHRS and CDR2 is YFSETQ. V lost 4 bases, J lost 3 bases, and 10 bases lay in between. This CDR3 has 14 residues.

CDR3 in DNA: TGCGCCAGCAGTGAGTCGGGACTAGCGGAGGCGGGAGATACGCAGTATTTT. Encoded protein: CASSESGLAEAGDTQYF. The chain joins TRBV10-1 to TRBJ2-3, with TRBD2 identical over 11 bases. Trimming at V came to 0 bases and at J to 5 bases, leaving 7 bases not matched to a gene. Germline V lookup: CDR1 WNHNN, CDR2 SYGVQD (reference sequence). The CDR3 totals 17 residues.

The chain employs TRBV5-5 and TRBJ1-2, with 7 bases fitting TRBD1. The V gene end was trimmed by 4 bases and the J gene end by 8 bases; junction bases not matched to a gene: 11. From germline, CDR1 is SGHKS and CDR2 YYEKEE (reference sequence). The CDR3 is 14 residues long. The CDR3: CASSVDRVPLGYTF. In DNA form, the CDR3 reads TGTGCCAGCAGCGTAGACAGGGTCCCCTTGGGCTACACCTTC. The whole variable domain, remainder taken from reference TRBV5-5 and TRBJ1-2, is DAGVTQSPTHLIKTRGQQVTLRCSPISGHKSVSWYQQVLGQGPQFIFQYYEKEERGRGNFPDRFSARQFPNYSSELNVNALLLGDSALYLCASSVDRVPLGYTFGSGTRLTVV.

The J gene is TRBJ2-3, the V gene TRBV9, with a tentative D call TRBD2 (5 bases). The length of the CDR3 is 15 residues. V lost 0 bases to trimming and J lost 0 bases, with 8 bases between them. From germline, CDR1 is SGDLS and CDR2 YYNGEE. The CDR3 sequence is CASSVGTSSTDTQYF. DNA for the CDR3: TGTGCCAGCAGCGTAGGGACTTCTAGCACAGATACGCAGTATTTT.

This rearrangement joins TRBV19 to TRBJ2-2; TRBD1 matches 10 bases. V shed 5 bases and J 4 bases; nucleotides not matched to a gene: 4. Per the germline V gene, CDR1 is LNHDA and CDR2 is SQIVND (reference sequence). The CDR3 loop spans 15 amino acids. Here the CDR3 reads CASSHRDRGTGELFF. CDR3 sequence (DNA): TGTGCCAGTAGTCATCGGGACAGGGGCACCGGGGAGCTGTTTTTT.

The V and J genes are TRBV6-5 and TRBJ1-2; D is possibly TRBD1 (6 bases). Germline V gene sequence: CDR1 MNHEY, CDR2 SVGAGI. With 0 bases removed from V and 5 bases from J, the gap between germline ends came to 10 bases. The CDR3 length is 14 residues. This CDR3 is CASSYSGAGYGYTF. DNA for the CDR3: TGTGCCAGCAGTTACTCGGGGGCTGGTTATGGCTACACCTTC.

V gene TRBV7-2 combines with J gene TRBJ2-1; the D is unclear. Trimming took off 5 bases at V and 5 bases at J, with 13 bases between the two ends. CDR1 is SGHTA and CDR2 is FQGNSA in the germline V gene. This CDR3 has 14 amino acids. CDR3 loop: CASSPDLVNNEQFF. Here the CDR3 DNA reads TGTGCCAGCAGCCCAGACTTGGTTAACAATGAGCAGTTCTTC.

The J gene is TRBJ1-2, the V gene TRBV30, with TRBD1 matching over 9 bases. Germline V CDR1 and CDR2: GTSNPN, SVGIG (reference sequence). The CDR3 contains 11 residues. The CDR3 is CARDRAYGYTF. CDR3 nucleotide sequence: TGTGCAAGGGACAGGGCCTATGGCTACACCTTC.

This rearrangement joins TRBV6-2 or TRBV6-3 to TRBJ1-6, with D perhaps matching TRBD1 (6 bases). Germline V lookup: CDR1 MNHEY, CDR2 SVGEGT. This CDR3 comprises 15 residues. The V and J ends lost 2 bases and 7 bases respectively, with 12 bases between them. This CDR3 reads CASSYPGVSNSPLHF. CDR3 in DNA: TGTGCCAGCAGTTACCCAGGGGTGAGCAATTCACCCCTCCACTTT.